This TCR beta chain was found in a study of T cells in Graves' hyperthyroidism and ophthalmopathy. Overall study results and limits: The model foresaw ophthalmopathy a median roughly 6.5 months prior to onset. Blood also carried most thyroid clonotypes expanded above 0.001.

Researchers defined stable Graves' hyperthyroidism as no ophthalmopathy progression within 18 months. With a duration under 2 months, the hyperthyroidism was newly diagnosed in patients aged 18 to 65. The trim removed 4 bases at V and 5 bases at J, leaving 10 bases unmatched. From germline, CDR1 is MGHRA and CDR2 YSYEKL. The CDR3 sequence is 15 residues long. Worth noting for this clonotype: Antigen specificity is unknown.

From RNA transcripts, TCR beta CDR3 regions were amplified. With the HTBI primer set, the TCR CDR3 went through a first round of RT-PCR. TCRdb redid the calling of the multiplex PCR reads with MiXCR, one entry per CDR3 protein. Of fewer than 700,000 distinct CDR3 sequences listed, around 15% are singletons. The sequenced material came from blood. The origin of this receptor is a woman aged 25 to 45 with Graves' hyperthyroidism. The gene calls are TRBV4-1 and TRBJ2-5; TRBD1 matches 7 bases. Here the CDR3 reads CASSLRGRPRETQYF. The CDR3 DNA reads TGCGCCAGCAGCCTCAGGGGGAGACCCCGTGAGACCCAGTACTTC.